This is a list of T cell receptor beta chains from one sample in a study of a mutant IDH1 vaccine in newly diagnosed glioma. Assay: immunoSEQ multiplex PCR; the TCRdb copy retains only in-frame clones and omits some. The repertoire holds fewer than 45,000 clones, with 65% to 80% as singletons. No antigen has been identified for these receptors. This specimen consisted of PBMCs, obtained from a glioma patient whose treatment included an IDH1 peptide vaccine. These receptors were obtained from a man between 50 and 59 years old with glioma. Each CDR3 is given with its conserved first and last residue. D genes are given only for firm matches. Part of the rows lack a size; the others show once, few, many or a class for expanded clones.

>-|TRBJ1-4|TRBV2|-
TGTGCCAGCAGGGGAATGGGGGAAAAACTGTTTTTT
CASRGMGEKLFF
>-|TRBJ1-1|TRBV29-1|-
TGCAGCGTTTCCCTGAGCCAGAACACTGAAGCTTTCTTT
CSVSLSQNTEAFF
>-|TRBJ2-7|TRBV5-1|few
TGCGCCAGCAGCTTGGAGGTCGGGGGTTCGGACGAGCAGTACTTC
CASSLEVGGSDEQYF
>TRBD1|TRBJ2-7|TRBV29-1|medium-sized
TGCAGCGTCGACAGGGGAGACTACGAGCAGTACTTC
CSVDRGDYEQYF
>-|TRBJ2-2|TRBV14|-
TGTGCCAGCAGCCAATTCCTACGGAACACCGGGGAGCTGTTTTTT
CASSQFLRNTGELFF
>-|TRBJ2-4|TRBV1|-
TGCACCAGCAGCCAACAGGGAGAGGACATTCAGTACTTC
CTSSQQGEDIQYF
>TRBD2|TRBJ2-7|TRBV5-1|-
TGCGCCAGCAGCTTAGAGCGGGGACCCTACGAGCAGTACTTC
CASSLERGPYEQYF
>-|TRBJ1-2|TRBV6-5|-
TGTGCCAGCAGTTACGGCCGGGACGGATACTACACCTTC
CASSYGRDGYYTF
>-|TRBJ2-2|TRBV4-2|-
TGTGCCAGCAGCCAAGATAGCGGACGAGCTGGGGAGCTGTTTTTT
CASSQDSGRAGELFF
>TRBD1|TRBJ1-5|TRBV28|-
TGTGCCACTACGACAGGGGGCGTCCAGCCCCAGCATTTT
CATTTGGVQPQHF
>-|TRBJ2-2|TRBV6-5|-
TGTGCCAGCAGTTTGAACAGAGGCGTGAGGACCGGGGAGCTGTTTTTT
CASSLNRGVRTGELFF
>TRBD1|TRBJ2-7|TRBV30|-
TGTGCCTGGAATCCCGGGACAGGTGTCACTAGGCCAGGCGAGCAGTACTTC
CAWNPGTGVTRPGEQYF
>TRBD2|TRBJ2-2|TRBV5-1|few
TGCGCCAGCAGCATCCCCTCCAGCGGGGGGCTCACCGGGGAGCTGTTTTTT
CASSIPSSGGLTGELFF
>-|TRBJ2-7|TRBV15|-
TGTGCCGCCAGGGGTCCCACCTACGAGCAGTACTTC
CAARGPTYEQYF
>-|TRBJ1-1|TRBV25-1|-
TGTGCCAGCAGTGCCCTGGGGGAGGGTAGGTCTGAAGCTTTCTTT
CASSALGEGRSEAFF
>TRBD2|TRBJ2-5|TRBV5-4|-
TGTGCCAGCAGCTTGGAGAAGCGGGGGGCAGAGACCCAGTACTTC
CASSLEKRGAETQYF
>-|TRBJ2-2|TRBV15|-
TGTGCCACCAGCAGAGATCTGAACACCGGGGAGCTGTTTTTT
CATSRDLNTGELFF
>TRBD2|TRBJ2-1|TRBV9|-
TGTGCCAGCAGTGAGGTCCCCCTACTAGCGGGGGTATATGGGGAGCAGTTCTTC
CASSEVPLLAGVYGEQFF
>TRBD2|TRBJ2-7|TRBV5-1|-
TGCGCCAGCAGCTTGACTAGCGGGGGTTACGAGCAGTACTTC
CASSLTSGGYEQYF
>-|TRBJ2-2|TRBV7-3|-
TGTGCCAGCAGCTTGATAGGTGGGGAGCTGTTTTTT
CASSLIGGELFF
>-|TRBJ2-2|TRBV5-4|-
TGTGCCAGCAGCCTGACTGGCTACACCGGGGAGCTGTTTTTT
CASSLTGYTGELFF
>-|TRBJ2-1|TRBV27|-
TGTGCCAGCAGTTACCGGGACGCGGACAATGAGCAGTTCTTC
CASSYRDADNEQFF
>-|TRBJ2-5|TRBV27|-
TGTGCCAGCAGTTTTTACCCGGGCGAGGAGACCCAGTACTTC
CASSFYPGEETQYF
>-|TRBJ2-7|TRBV7-9|-
TGTGCCAGCAGCTTAGGGGCAGCGAAGGGCTACGAGCAGTACTTC
CASSLGAAKGYEQYF
>TRBD1|TRBJ2-6|TRBV10-3|-
TGTGCCATCAGTGAGTCGAAACAGGGGGCGGCTGGGGCCAACGTCCTGACTTTC
CAISESKQGAAGANVLTF
>TRBD1|TRBJ1-1|TRBV29-1|-
TGCAGCGTTAGGGGGACAGAGAACACTGAAGCTTTCTTT
CSVRGTENTEAFF
>-|TRBJ2-1|TRBV30|-
TGTGCCTGGAGTCCTGGCGGGGAGCGTGGTGAGCAGTTCTTC
CAWSPGGERGEQFF
>-|TRBJ2-7|TRBV18|-
TGTGCCAGCTCACTCAGGGCCTACGAGCAGTACTTC
CASSLRAYEQYF
>TRBD1|TRBJ2-1|TRBV4-2|-
TGTGCCAGCAACCGGTTTTCGGGACAGGGTTACAATGAGCAGTTCTTC
CASNRFSGQGYNEQFF
>TRBD1|TRBJ2-1|TRBV25-1|-
TGTGCCAGCAGTGAGACTCTGACAGGGTTGAATGAGCAGTTCTTC
CASSETLTGLNEQFF
>TRBD1|TRBJ1-4|TRBV15|-
TGTGCCACCAGCAGCCCTGGGCAGGGGGCGGGTGAAAAACTGTTTTTT
CATSSPGQGAGEKLFF
>-|TRBJ1-1|TRBV7-8|-
TGTGCCAGCAGCTTAAACACCCAGGGAACTGAAGCTTTCTTT
CASSLNTQGTEAFF
>-|TRBJ2-2|TRBV2|-
TGTGCCAAACAAAAGGGGCAGCTTTTTGGGGAGCTGTTTTTT
CAKQKGQLFGELFF
>-|TRBJ1-3|TRBV6-1|-
TGTGCCAGCAGTGTGGAGGTTACCTCTGGAAACACCATATATTTT
CASSVEVTSGNTIYF
>-|TRBJ1-5|TRBV19|once
TGTGCCAGTAGTCCCCGGGCGGGGGTTGGCAATCAGCCCCAGCATTTT
CASSPRAGVGNQPQHF
>-|TRBJ2-3|TRBV10-3|-
TGTGCCATCAGTGAGTCGCGGACAGCTGGCACAGATACGCAGTATTTT
CAISESRTAGTDTQYF
>TRBD2|TRBJ2-1|TRBV10-3|-
TGTGCCATCAGTGAGAGGACTAGCGGGCGGATACAAGGTGAGCAGTTCTTC
CAISERTSGRIQGEQFF
>TRBD2|TRBJ2-5|TRBV7-6|-
TGTGCCAGCAGCTTAGCGGGGAGGGGACTCCAAGAGACCCAGTACTTC
CASSLAGRGLQETQYF
>-|TRBJ2-1|TRBV29-1|-
TGCAGCACCGAAGGGGAGGTTGGCTCCTACAATGAGCAGTTCTTC
CSTEGEVGSYNEQFF